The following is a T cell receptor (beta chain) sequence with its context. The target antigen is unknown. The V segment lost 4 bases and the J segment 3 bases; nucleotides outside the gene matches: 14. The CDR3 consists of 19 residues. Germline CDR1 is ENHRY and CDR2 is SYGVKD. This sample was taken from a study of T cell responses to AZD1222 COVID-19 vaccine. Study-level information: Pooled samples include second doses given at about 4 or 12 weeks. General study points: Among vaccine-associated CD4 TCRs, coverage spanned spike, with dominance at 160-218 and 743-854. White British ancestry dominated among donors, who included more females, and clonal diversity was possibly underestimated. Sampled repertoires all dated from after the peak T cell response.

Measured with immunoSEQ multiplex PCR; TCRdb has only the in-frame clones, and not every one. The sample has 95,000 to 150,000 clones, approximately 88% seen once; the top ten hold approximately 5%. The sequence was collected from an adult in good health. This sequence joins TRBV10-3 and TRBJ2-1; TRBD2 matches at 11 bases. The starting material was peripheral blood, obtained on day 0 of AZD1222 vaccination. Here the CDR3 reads CAISGSSGGATASYNEQFF. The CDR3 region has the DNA TGTGCCATCAGTGGTAGTAGCGGGGGGGCCACGGCCAGCTACAATGAGCAGTTCTTC.